Presented here are 26 T cell receptor beta chains from one specimen sequenced in a study of T cells after yellow fever vaccination. TCRdb processed the 5' RACE reads anew with MiXCR; each CDR3 protein has one entry. The repertoire holds around 350,000 distinct CDR3 sequences, with roughly 10% as singletons. This sample comprised PBMCs, obtained on the day of the first yellow fever vaccination. The receptors come from a man between 18 and 35 years old who received the YFV17D yellow fever vaccine.

This clonotype was recorded a few times. The V and J genes are TRBV5-5 and TRBJ2-3; 10 bases fit TRBD2. CDR1 is SGHKS and CDR2 is YYEKEE in the germline V gene (reference sequence). With 1 base clipped from V and 3 bases from J, the junction kept 2 bases outside the gene matches. There are 15 residues in the CDR3. The CDR3 loop is CASSLLLAGTDTQYF. CDR3 coding DNA: TGTGCCAGCAGCTTGCTACTAGCGGGAACAGATACGCAGTATTTT.

The chain recombines TRBV5-6 with TRBJ2-7; D gene uncertain. Germline lookup yields CDR1 SGHDT and CDR2 YYEEEE. Trimming removed 2 bases from V and 7 bases from J, with 13 bases in between. The CDR3 is 13 amino acids. The CDR3 DNA reads TGTGCCAGCAGCTTTTCGGCTTTTGGGGAGCAGTACGTC. Translated, it gives CASSFSAFGEQYV.

This clonotype was counted between two and nine times. The chain couples TRBV6-2 or TRBV6-3 to TRBJ2-3, with D possibly matching TRBD2 (7 bases). The CDR3 runs 16 residues. Trimming took 2 bases from V and 9 from J, leaving 21 bases between them. Germline V lookup: CDR1 MNHEY, CDR2 SVGEGT. The CDR3 loop reads CASSYGAGARQGTQYF. As DNA, the CDR3 is TGTGCCAGCAGTTACGGGGCGGGGGCCCGTCAAGGAACGCAGTATTTT.

The chain couples TRBV19 to TRBJ2-1, with 7 bases fitting TRBD1. Germline trimming cut 5 bases from V and 7 bases from J; bases unmatched to any gene: 11. From germline, CDR1 is LNHDA and CDR2 SQIVND (reference sequence). This CDR3 has 15 residues. The CDR3 sequence: CASSVRQGTWNEQFF. DNA for the CDR3: TGTGCCAGTAGTGTGCGACAGGGTACTTGGAATGAGCAGTTCTTC.

This rearrangement joins TRBV10-3 to TRBJ1-4, with D tentatively TRBD1 (5 bases). V was pared by 9 bases and J by 4 bases, with 12 bases between. The CDR3 is 13 amino acids. Germline-derived CDR1 and CDR2 are ENHRY and SYGVKD. CDR3 protein: CAIQGDLNEKLFF. The DNA for the CDR3 is TGTGCCATTCAGGGCGACCTTAATGAAAAACTGTTTTTT.

V gene TRBV4-1 combines with J gene TRBJ1-4; possible D gene TRBD1, 6 bases. The CDR3 is 14 amino acids. Germline CDR1 reads MGHRA; CDR2 reads YSYEKL. Between the trimmed V and J ends, which lost 1 base and 7 bases, there was a span of 10 bases. The DNA of the CDR3 is TGCGCCAGCAGCCAAGGACAGGTTGCTGAAAAACTGTTTTTT. This gives the protein CASSQGQVAEKLFF.

This clonotype was counted a few times. The chain joins TRBV28 to TRBJ2-7; possibly TRBD1 or TRBD2 for D (5 bases each). The V and J ends lost 6 bases and 4 bases respectively, with 16 bases between them. Germline assignment: CDR1 MDHEN and CDR2 SYDVKM. This CDR3 region has 14 residues. The CDR3 DNA reads TGTGCCAGCAGCCGTCGTCGAGGGGAGTACGAGCAGTACGTC. Amino acid sequence: CASSRRRGEYEQYV.

This clonotype came up many times. This sequence joins TRBV7-3 and TRBJ2-7, with a tentative D call TRBD2 (6 bases). The germline V gene encodes CDR1 SGHTA and CDR2 FQGTGA. This CDR3 contains 14 residues. Trimming left V 2 bases short and J 4 bases short, with 12 bases between. Here the CDR3 DNA reads TGTGCCAGCAGCTTAGACGGCGGGGAATACGAGCAGTACTTC. Translated, it gives CASSLDGGEYEQYF.

The rearrangement joins TRBV19 to TRBJ1-1; D is ambiguous. V was trimmed by 4 bases and J by 5 bases, leaving 11 bases between them. Germline V gene lookup returns CDR1 LNHDA and CDR2 SQIVND (reference sequence). The CDR3 consists of 13 residues. The CDR3 DNA follows: TGTGCCAGTAGTAATGAGAGGAGGACTGAAGCTTTCTTT. This translates into CASSNERRTEAFF.

The rearrangement links TRBV5-4 to TRBJ2-3, with D hard to call. With 0 bases removed from V and 2 bases from J, the gap between germline ends came to 4 bases. In germline, CDR1 is SGHNT, CDR2 YYREEE (reference sequence). The length of the CDR3 is 13 residues. The CDR3 is CASSLEVTDTQYF. In DNA, the CDR3 is TGTGCCAGCAGCTTGGAAGTCACAGATACGCAGTATTTT.

This clonotype was counted only a few times. This chain uses TRBV6-5 with TRBJ2-1; D may be TRBD2 (5 bases). V lost 4 bases and J lost 8, with 18 bases in between. CDR3 length equals 15 residues. Germline loops: CDR1 MNHEY, CDR2 SVGAGI. The chain's CDR3 is CASSFKTGFRDEQFF. The CDR3, as DNA: TGTGCCAGCAGTTTCAAGACGGGATTTCGGGATGAGCAGTTCTTC.

This clonotype was counted at least ten times. This chain uses TRBV5-4 with TRBJ1-6, with D possibly TRBD1 on 5 matching bases. CDR3 length: 14 residues. Trimming removed 5 bases from V and 8 bases from J, with 14 bases in between. Germline V lookup: CDR1 SGHNT, CDR2 YYREEE (reference sequence). CDR3 loop: CASSSQVGHSPLHF. CDR3 coding DNA: TGTGCCAGCAGTTCTCAGGTGGGACATTCACCCCTCCACTTT.

The genes are TRBV7-3 and TRBJ2-1, with 12 bases lining up with TRBD2. The trim removed 5 bases at V and 5 bases at J, leaving 1 base unmatched. Germline V gene lookup returns CDR1 SGHTA and CDR2 FQGTGA. The CDR3 loop spans 14 amino acids. CDR3 sequence: CASSLAGGHNEQFF. CDR3 bases: TGTGCCAGCAGCCTAGCGGGGGGGCACAATGAGCAGTTCTTC. The variable domain in full, completed from reference TRBV7-3 and TRBJ2-1, reads GAGVSQTPSNKVTEKGKYVELRCDPISGHTALYWYRQSLGQGPEFLIYFQGTGAADDSGLPNDRFFAVRPEGSVSTLKIQRTERGDSAVYLCASSLAGGHNEQFFGPGTRLTVL.

The rearrangement joins TRBV5-1 to TRBJ1-1, with 8 bases aligning to TRBD1. Germline CDR1 reads SGHRS; CDR2 reads YFSETQ. Trimming took 4 bases from V and 0 from J; bases not matched to a gene: 17. CDR3 length: 19 residues. The CDR3 region has the DNA TGCGCCAGCAGCCTTTGGTTCTCAGGGGGCCGAATACTGAACACTGAAGCTTTCTTT. The encoded protein is CASSLWFSGGRILNTEAFF.

This clonotype was picked up a small number of times. The genes are TRBV12-3 or TRBV12-4 and TRBJ2-3; D may be TRBD1 or TRBD2 (5 bases each). The V end was cut by 5 bases, the J end by 0 bases, with 15 bases between. CDR3 length equals 16 residues. DNA of the CDR3: TGTGCCAGCAGTCCGCACGGGACGGGTAGCACAGATACGCAGTATTTT. This sequence encodes CASSPHGTGSTDTQYF.

The chain carries TRBV7-9 and TRBJ2-5, with D possibly being TRBD1 (6 bases). Per the germline V gene, CDR1 is SEHNR and CDR2 is FQNEAQ (reference sequence). The CDR3 sequence is 14 residues long. The ends were cut back, 3 bases at V and 5 bases at J, with 13 bases in the middle. As DNA, the CDR3 is TGTGCCAGCAGCTTCACTACAGGGCCGGAGACCCAGTACTTC. Protein: CASSFTTGPETQYF.

A few counts support this clonotype. V gene TRBV7-3 combines with J gene TRBJ2-1, with D tentatively TRBD1 or TRBD2 (5 bases each). Per the germline V gene, CDR1 is SGHTA and CDR2 is FQGTGA. The CDR3 extends over 17 amino acids. V was cut by 2 bases and J by 4 bases, with 18 bases left in between. CDR3 protein: CASSLGLGRDQYNEQFF. As DNA, the CDR3 is TGTGCCAGCAGCTTAGGTTTGGGACGGGACCAATACAATGAGCAGTTCTTC.

This clonotype has only a few counts. V usage is TRBV20-1 and J usage is TRBJ2-3, with 8 bases identical to TRBD1. The V gene end was trimmed by 5 bases and the J gene end by 8 bases; junction bases not matched to a gene: 3. Germline V gene lookup returns CDR1 DFQATT and CDR2 SNEGSKA (reference sequence). CDR3 length equals 11 residues. CDR3 protein: CSAHDRGTQYF. The CDR3 nucleotides read TGCAGTGCTCATGACAGGGGTACGCAGTATTTT.

This clonotype was observed a handful of times. The gene calls are TRBV2 and TRBJ2-3, with D tentatively TRBD1 or TRBD2 (5 bases each). V dropped 1 base and J dropped 4 bases, with 12 bases sitting between them. The CDR3 has 15 amino acids. CDR1 is SNHLY and CDR2 is FYNNEI in the germline V gene. CDR3 loop: CASSEDLGTPDTQYF. The DNA of the CDR3 is TGTGCCAGCAGTGAAGATTTGGGGACCCCAGATACGCAGTATTTT.

The chain uses TRBV7-2 and TRBJ1-5; TRBD1 matches 8 bases. The CDR3 length is 14 residues. V lost 5 bases to trimming and J lost 7 bases; unmatched junction nucleotides: 7. Germline V CDR1 and CDR2: SGHTA, FQGNSA. DNA for the CDR3: TGTGCCAGCAGCCCGAACAGGGGGGAGCAGCCCCAGCATTTT. As protein: CASSPNRGEQPQHF.

This clonotype has just one count. This may arise from a read error, as a much more abundant clone is one base away. CDR3 sequence: CSARTFGGAHDWGEQFF. As DNA, the CDR3 is TGCAGTGCTAGAACGTTCGGGGGGGCGCACGATTGGGGTGAGCAGTTCTTC. V gene TRBV20-1 combines with J gene TRBJ2-1; 8 nucleotides line up with TRBD2. V dropped 2 bases and J dropped 9; count of bases not matched to a gene: 18. CDR1 and CDR2 (germline): DFQATT, SNEGSKA (reference sequence). The CDR3 totals 17 residues.

This clonotype was detected ten times or more. The chain joins TRBV6-5 to TRBJ1-2; no clear D. Trimming stripped 1 base from V and 1 base from J, with 4 bases between. The CDR3 runs 13 residues. In germline, CDR1 is MNHEY, CDR2 SVGAGI. CDR3 in amino acids: CASSYFGNYGYTF. CDR3 nucleotides: TGTGCCAGCAGTTACTTCGGTAACTATGGCTACACCTTC.

This chain uses TRBV5-1 with TRBJ2-1; D is unresolved. V lost 4 bases to trimming and J lost 1 base, with 12 bases between them. The V gene's germline CDR1 is SGHRS and CDR2 YFSETQ. This CDR3 contains 15 residues. The DNA for the CDR3 is TGCGCCAGCAGCCTAGAGTCCACTTCCTACAATGAGCAGTTCTTC. This codes for CASSLESTSYNEQFF.

The rearrangement joins TRBV7-2 to TRBJ2-3, with 13 nucleotides matching TRBD2. The V gene end was trimmed by 0 bases and the J gene end by 8 bases; junction bases not matched to a gene: 5. Germline V gives CDR1 SGHTA, CDR2 FQGNSA. The CDR3 contains 16 residues. DNA of the CDR3: TGTGCCAGCAGCTTAGCACTAGCGGGGGGGCGGGCTACGCAGTATTTT. It translates to CASSLALAGGRATQYF.

This clonotype occurred a few times. The rearrangement joins TRBV7-9 to TRBJ2-1; D is unclear. The CDR3 is made up of 13 amino acids. The V and J ends lost 7 bases and 7 bases respectively, with 14 bases between them. From germline, CDR1 is SEHNR and CDR2 FQNEAQ (reference sequence). CDR3 DNA: TGTGCCAGCAACCCCAGGCCAGGTAATGAGCAGTTCTTC. It yields the protein CASNPRPGNEQFF.

This clonotype was seen a few times. The chain links TRBV19 to TRBJ1-1, with D possibly TRBD1 on 5 matching bases. Germline CDR1 reads LNHDA; CDR2 reads SQIVND (reference sequence). The CDR3 consists of 13 residues. Trimming cost V 3 bases and J 4 bases, with 9 bases left between them. CDR3 amino acids: CASSMGGSTEAFF. The CDR3 DNA is TGTGCCAGTAGTATGGGGGGAAGCACTGAAGCTTTCTTT.